The following is a TCR beta chain sequence with its context. This sample is drawn from a study of blood T cell repertoires in COVID-19. About the research overall: Samples representing acute and convalescent COVID-19 were sourced from the United States, Italy and Spain. PBMCs, B-cell-depleted T cells, or T cells were the source of the cDNA or gDNA that made up the material.

The assay was immunoSEQ multiplex PCR, and TCRdb's table has in-frame clones only and misses some. The repertoire holds about 270,000 clones, with 85% to 90% as singletons. Cohort placement rested on clinical history that participants reported themselves. V was cut by 6 bases and J by 0 bases, with 12 bases left in between. The length of the CDR3 is 14 residues. Germline V gene sequence: CDR1 MNHEY, CDR2 SMNVEV (reference sequence). Input material: PBMCs or T cells enriched from blood (not recorded which). This chain joins TRBV27 and TRBJ2-7; TRBD1 is a possible D gene (5 bases). This TCR was recovered from a woman in her thirties with acute COVID-19. The CDR3 loop reads CASRRTQSSYEQYF. The CDR3 nucleotides are TGTGCCAGCAGACGGACACAGAGCTCCTACGAGCAGTACTTC.